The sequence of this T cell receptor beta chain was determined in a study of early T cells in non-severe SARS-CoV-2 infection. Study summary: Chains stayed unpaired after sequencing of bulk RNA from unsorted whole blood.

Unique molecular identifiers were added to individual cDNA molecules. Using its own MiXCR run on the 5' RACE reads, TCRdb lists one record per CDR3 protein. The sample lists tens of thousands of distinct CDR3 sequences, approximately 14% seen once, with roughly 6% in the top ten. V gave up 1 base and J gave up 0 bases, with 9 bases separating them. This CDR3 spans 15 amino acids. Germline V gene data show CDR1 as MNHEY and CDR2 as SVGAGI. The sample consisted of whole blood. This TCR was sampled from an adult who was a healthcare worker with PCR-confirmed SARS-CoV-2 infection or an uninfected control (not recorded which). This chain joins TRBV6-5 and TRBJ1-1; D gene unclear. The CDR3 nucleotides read TGTGCCAGCAGTTACTACCCAGATTTGAACACTGAAGCTTTCTTT. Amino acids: CASSYYPDLNTEAFF.